The sequence of this T cell receptor beta chain was determined in a study of post-analysis software for immune sequencing data. Looking at the study overall: Relapsing-remitting, secondary progressive and progressive-relapsing courses of multiple sclerosis were included.

About this clonotype: Antigen unknown.

TCR beta libraries were prepared from cDNA with unique molecular identifiers. T cells, roughly 0.9 to 11 million of them, yielded approximately 500,000 cDNA molecules. TCRdb re-called the PCR reads through MiXCR, storing one row per CDR3 protein. The table records over 300,000 distinct CDR3 sequences, roughly 38% of them present only once. Study-wide results and limits: Significantly lower normalized Chao1 diversity was seen in multiple sclerosis patients than in controls.

This clonotype was sampled from a girl aged 10-17 years with multiple sclerosis. Sequenced sample: blood.

This CDR3 reads CASGPDSGANVLTF. The CDR3 DNA follows: TGTGCCAGCGGCCCAGACTCTGGGGCCAACGTCCTGACTTTC. The rearrangement joins TRBV27 to TRBJ2-6; D ambiguous. This CDR3 is built from 14 residues. Germline CDR1 MNHEY, CDR2 SMNVEV (reference sequence). V lost 8 bases and J lost 0, with 8 bases in between. Together with reference TRBV27 and TRBJ2-6, the CDR3 gives the full variable domain: EAQVTQNPRYLITVTGKKLTVTCSQNMNHEYMSWYRQDPGLGLRQIYYSMNVEVTDKGDVPEGYKVSRKEKRNFPLILESPSPNQTSLYFCASGPDSGANVLTFGAGSRLTVL.